These 26 T cell receptor beta chains were sequenced from one sample in a study of CD8 T cells in Susac syndrome. After extraction with the RNeasy kit, 0.5 to 1 ug of the RNA was reverse transcribed using random hexamers. TCRdb redid the calling of the immunoSEQ multiplex PCR reads with MiXCR, one entry per CDR3 protein. The table shows about 190,000 distinct CDR3 sequences, with about 93% occurring only once. Sequences were obtained from CD4+ T cells from PBMCs. These receptors all come from a human donor in good health.

The V call is TRBV29-1, the J call TRBJ1-5; 7 nucleotides align to TRBD1. Germline CDR1 and CDR2: SQVTM and ANQGSEA. This CDR3 has 14 amino acids. V lost 8 bases and J lost 2; bases outside the gene matches: 9. CDR3 nucleotide sequence: TGCAGCACGGGGGAGGGGGCAGGCAATCAGCCCCAGCATTTT. Translated, it gives CSTGEGAGNQPQHF.

V usage is TRBV6-1 and J usage is TRBJ1-2; a possible D gene is TRBD1 (5 bases). Trimming cost V 7 bases and J 8 bases, with 17 bases left between them. Germline V CDR1 and CDR2: MNHNS, SASEGT. There are 13 residues in the CDR3. DNA of the CDR3: TGTGCCAGCACCCAGGGTCCAAGAGGGGGCTACACCTTC. It translates to CASTQGPRGGYTF.

Concerning this clonotype itself: An end of the junction differs from the germline gene, which may be a read error. V and J are TRBV29-1 and TRBJ1-2; D call uncertain. The CDR3 is 10 amino acids. The germline V gene has CDR1 SQVTM and CDR2 ANQGSEA. CDR3 sequence: CSAANNGYTF. As DNA, the CDR3 is TGCAGCGCTGCTAACAATGGCTACACCTTC. Full variable domain (missing parts from reference TRBV29-1 and TRBJ1-2): SAVISQKPSRDICQRGTSLTIQCQVDSQVTMMFWYRQQPGQSLTLIATANQGSEATYESGFVIDKFPISRPNLTFSTLTVSNMSPEDSSIYLCSAANNGYTFGSGTRLTVV.

This chain uses TRBV4-1 with TRBJ2-7; the match to TRBD2 covers 8 bases. With 1 base clipped from V and 0 bases from J, the junction kept 11 bases outside the gene matches. CDR3 size: 18 residues. Germline V gene sequence: CDR1 MGHRA, CDR2 YSYEKL. The CDR3 nucleotides read TGCGCCAGCAGCCAAGCACCTTCCGCTAGCGGGTTCTCCTACGAGCAGTACTTC. Residues: CASSQAPSASGFSYEQYF.

This clonotype has a handful of counts. V gene TRBV7-3 combines with J gene TRBJ2-5, with a tentative D call TRBD2 (5 bases). Germline V gives CDR1 SGHTA, CDR2 FQGTGA. V shed 5 bases and J shed 5 bases, with 12 bases lying between them. The CDR3 runs to 13 residues. The CDR3 coding sequence is TGTGCCAGCAGCCCCGGGGTCCGGGAGACCCAGTACTTC. Protein: CASSPGVRETQYF.

The chain is built from TRBV27 and TRBJ2-3; no clear D gene. The CDR3 is made up of 15 amino acids. Germline V gene sequence: CDR1 MNHEY, CDR2 SMNVEV (reference sequence). V was clipped by 4 bases and J by 4 bases, with 15 bases between them. CDR3 nucleotides: TGTGCCAGCAGTTCAAGGGTAGCCTGGGCAGATACGCAGTATTTT. As protein: CASSSRVAWADTQYF.

This chain joins TRBV20-1 and TRBJ1-5; a possible D gene is TRBD1 (5 bases). V was trimmed by 3 bases and J by 2 bases, leaving 11 bases between them. Germline CDR1 reads DFQATT; CDR2 reads SNEGSKA (reference sequence). This CDR3 is 14 amino acids long. CDR3 protein: CSASRDPRNQPQHF. CDR3 DNA: TGCAGTGCTAGTCGGGACCCCCGCAATCAGCCCCAGCATTTT.

V and J are TRBV28 and TRBJ2-5; D not resolved. Trimming removed 2 bases at V and 5 bases at J, with 6 bases between. Germline V gene lookup returns CDR1 MDHEN and CDR2 SYDVKM. There are 12 residues in the CDR3. CDR3 DNA: TGTGCCAGCAGTTTAAAGAGGGAGACCCAGTACTTC. As protein: CASSLKRETQYF.

The rearrangement links TRBV24-1 to TRBJ2-2, with 8 bases aligning to TRBD1. Germline assignment: CDR1 KGHDR and CDR2 SFDVKD. Trimming cost V 3 bases and J 5 bases; bases outside gene matches: 7. The CDR3 has 16 amino acids. The CDR3 DNA follows: TGTGCCACCAGTGATGGGAGGACAGGGAGGACCGGGGAGCTGTTTTTT. Its protein is CATSDGRTGRTGELFF.

This clonotype was counted a few times. V gene TRBV7-2 combines with J gene TRBJ2-3, with 8 bases aligning to TRBD2. V gave up 4 bases and J gave up 4 bases; unmatched junction bases: 10. CDR3 length equals 16 residues. CDR1 and CDR2 from the germline V gene are SGHTA and FQGNSA. The CDR3 here is CASSSLGSGVADTQYF. The CDR3, as DNA: TGTGCCAGCAGCTCCCTGGGTAGCGGGGTTGCAGATACGCAGTATTTT.

This rearrangement joins TRBV7-9 to TRBJ2-1; 11 bases align to TRBD1. The ends lost 3 bases at V and 8 bases at J; junction bases unmatched: 9. The germline CDR1 and CDR2 sequences are SEHNR and FQNEAQ (reference sequence). CDR3 length: 16 residues. CDR3: CASSFIVGQGADEQFF. The CDR3 nucleotides read TGTGCCAGCAGCTTTATAGTAGGACAGGGGGCCGATGAGCAGTTCTTC.

This clonotype was counted only a few times. This chain links TRBV25-1 with TRBJ2-3; a weak D match, TRBD1 (5 bases). Germline CDR1 MGHDK, CDR2 SYGVNS. This CDR3 region has 11 residues. V was cut by 5 bases and J by 7 bases, with 7 bases left in between. The CDR3 nucleotides are TGTGCCAGCAGTTCAGGGAATACGCAGTATTTT. The encoded protein is CASSSGNTQYF.

This chain joins TRBV20-1 and TRBJ2-4; no clear D gene. V was clipped by 3 bases and J by 0 bases, with 6 bases between them. This CDR3 spans 13 amino acids. Germline V gene data show CDR1 as DFQATT and CDR2 as SNEGSKA (reference sequence). The CDR3 DNA reads TGCAGTGCTAGCCAGACAGCCAAAAACATTCAGTACTTC. Translating gives CSASQTAKNIQYF.

The chain employs TRBV28 and TRBJ1-6; TRBD1 is a possible D gene (5 bases). The CDR3 contains 15 residues. CDR1 MDHEN and CDR2 SYDVKM come from the germline V gene. Between the trimmed V and J ends, which lost 4 bases and 5 bases, there was a span of 12 bases. CDR3 coding DNA: TGTGCCAGCAGTTCTGGGACTCACAATAATTCACCCCTCCACTTT. Its translation: CASSSGTHNNSPLHF. Combining the CDR3 with reference TRBV28 and TRBJ1-6 gives the whole variable domain DVKVTQSSRYLVKRTGEKVFLECVQDMDHENMFWYRQDPGLGLRLIYFSYDVKMKEKGDIPEGYSVSREKKERFSLILESASTNQTSMYLCASSSGTHNNSPLHFGNGTRLTVT.

The rearrangement uses TRBV28 and TRBJ2-2; D may match TRBD1 or TRBD2 (6 bases each). V was trimmed by 9 bases and J by 4 bases, leaving 15 bases between them. The CDR3 is 14 amino acids. Germline V gene lookup returns CDR1 MDHEN and CDR2 SYDVKM. Here the CDR3 reads CASVSGGRTGELFF. The CDR3 DNA sequence: TGTGCCAGTGTCTCTGGGGGGCGCACCGGGGAGCTGTTTTTT.

The chain links TRBV28 to TRBJ1-2; D is possibly TRBD1 (6 bases). Germline V gene lookup returns CDR1 MDHEN and CDR2 SYDVKM. The V end lost 6 bases, the J end lost 3 bases, and 17 bases lay between the germline ends. The CDR3 sequence is 15 residues long. CDR3 coding DNA: TGTGCCAGCAGCTCCTCCCCGGGGGGCGACTATGGCTACACCTTC. It is translated as CASSSSPGGDYGYTF.

The rearrangement links TRBV6-2 or TRBV6-3 to TRBJ2-7; possibly TRBD2 for D (6 bases). Deletions cut 6 bases from V and 3 bases from J, with 12 bases between. Germline V CDR1 and CDR2: MNHEY, SVGEGT. The CDR3 has 13 residues. The CDR3 sequence is CASSPSGSYEQYF. CDR3 nucleotide sequence: TGTGCCAGCAGCCCCTCCGGGAGCTACGAGCAGTACTTC.

The chain carries TRBV2 and TRBJ1-2, with a tentative D call TRBD1 (6 bases). Trimming cost V 7 bases and J 2 bases, with 20 bases left between them. CDR1 and CDR2 (germline): SNHLY, FYNNEI. The CDR3 consists of 16 residues. CDR3 in DNA: TGTGCCAGCAAAGGACCTTTGTTAGGGGGGAACTATGGCTACACCTTC. This gives the protein CASKGPLLGGNYGYTF.

The rearrangement uses TRBV20-1 and TRBJ2-1; TRBD1 might be the D (7 bases). The V gene lost 0 bases and the J gene lost 8 bases, with 17 bases spanning the gap. CDR3 length: 15 amino acids. The germline V gene has CDR1 DFQATT and CDR2 SNEGSKA (reference sequence). CDR3 in DNA: TGCAGTGCTAGAGAAGGGGGCGGGGCCCGGGATGAGCAGTTCTTC. Encoded protein: CSAREGGGARDEQFF.

The chain couples TRBV6-1 to TRBJ2-7, with D possibly matching TRBD1 (5 bases). The germline V gene has CDR1 MNHNS and CDR2 SASEGT. The ends were cut back, 10 bases at V and 5 bases at J, with 27 bases in the middle. CDR3 length: 16 amino acids. Here the CDR3 reads CATQDRPLPPTDEQYF. CDR3 sequence (DNA): TGTGCCACCCAAGACAGACCCCTTCCCCCTACTGACGAGCAGTACTTC.

CDR3 in amino acids: CASSQSGGAGNEQFF. CDR3 nucleotides: TGTGCCAGCAGCCAGAGCGGGGGGGCCGGCAATGAGCAGTTCTTC. The chain carries TRBV7-3 and TRBJ2-1; 10 bases match TRBD2. The germline CDR1 and CDR2 sequences are SGHTA and FQGTGA. The CDR3 totals 15 residues. Trimming cost V 5 bases and J 6 bases; bases outside gene matches: 7.

V usage is TRBV19 and J usage is TRBJ2-2, with D tentatively TRBD1 or TRBD2 (5 bases each). Trimming stripped 10 bases from V and 1 base from J, with 16 bases between. The germline CDR1 and CDR2 sequences are LNHDA and SQIVND (reference sequence). CDR3 length equals 15 residues. The CDR3: CATTGTGGNTGELFF. Here the CDR3 DNA reads TGTGCCACCACGGGAACAGGAGGGAACACCGGGGAGCTGTTTTTT.

The V gene is TRBV13, the J gene TRBJ2-5; a possible D gene is TRBD1 (5 bases). V dropped 4 bases and J dropped 3 bases, with 12 bases sitting between them. Germline lookup yields CDR1 PRHDT and CDR2 FYEKMQ (reference sequence). This CDR3 contains 14 residues. For the CDR3, the DNA is TGTGCCAGCAGCTCAAGGACAAGGAAAGAGACCCAGTACTTC. This sequence encodes CASSSRTRKETQYF. Supplemented by reference TRBV13 and TRBJ2-5, the full variable domain reads AAGVIQSPRHLIKEKRETATLKCYPIPRHDTVYWYQQGPGQDPQFLISFYEKMQSDKGSIPDRFSAQQFSDYHSELNMSSLELGDSALYFCASSSRTRKETQYFGPGTRLLVL.

The gene calls are TRBV7-9 and TRBJ1-6; TRBD1 matches 11 bases. The germline V gene encodes CDR1 SEHNR and CDR2 FQNEAQ (reference sequence). The V gene end was trimmed by 4 bases and the J gene end by 13 bases; junction bases not matched to a gene: 15. The CDR3 has 17 residues. As DNA, the CDR3 is TGTGCCAGCAGCTCCCAGGGGGGGACAGGGGGTTTTCACCCCCTCCACTTT. Protein: CASSSQGGTGGFHPLHF.

The chain couples TRBV28 to TRBJ2-1, with a possible D match to TRBD1 (6 bases). V was cut by 10 bases and J by 4 bases, with 17 bases left in between. Germline V gene lookup returns CDR1 MDHEN and CDR2 SYDVKM. The CDR3 has 14 residues. As DNA, the CDR3 is TGTGCCACTATGGACAGTCCTTTATACAATGAGCAGTTCTTC. It specifies CATMDSPLYNEQFF.

The chain links TRBV20-1 to TRBJ2-1, with D possibly being TRBD1 or TRBD2 (6 bases each). The CDR3 loop spans 14 amino acids. The germline V and J ends were trimmed by 3 bases and 9 bases, with 18 bases remaining between them. The V gene's germline CDR1 is DFQATT and CDR2 SNEGSKA (reference sequence). CDR3 in amino acids: CSARSPGAGGEQFF. In DNA, the CDR3 is TGCAGTGCTAGGTCCCCGGGGGCTGGTGGTGAGCAGTTCTTC.